The 29 T cell receptor beta chains reported below all come from one sample, sequenced in a study of blood T cells in healthy people across ages. Using a J-beta primer mix together with a sample-barcoded 5' primer, a second PCR was run for about 6 to 12 cycles. A single record per CDR3 protein comes from TCRdb applying MiXCR to the 5' RACE reads. The sample records 540,000 or so distinct CDR3 sequences, roughly 29% being singletons. The sequenced material came from blood. The origin of the receptors is a woman aged 70-85 years in good health.

The rearrangement joins TRBV7-2 to TRBJ1-4, with D maybe TRBD1 (5 bases). The CDR3 is 15 residues long. Trimming removed 1 base at V and 8 bases at J, with 14 bases between. From germline, CDR1 is SGHTA and CDR2 FQGNSA. The CDR3 DNA reads TGTGCCAGCAGCTTAGTCCTAGGACAACCCGAAAAACTGTTTTTT. Amino acids: CASSLVLGQPEKLFF. The full variable domain, rest sourced from reference TRBV7-2 and TRBJ1-4, is GAGVSQSPSNKVTEKGKDVELRCDPISGHTALYWYRQSLGQGLEFLIYFQGNSAPDKSGLPSDRFSAERTGGSVSTLTIQRTQQEDSAVYLCASSLVLGQPEKLFFGSGTQLSVL.

V is TRBV7-8 and J is TRBJ1-4, with a tentative D call TRBD1 (5 bases). The CDR3 spans 12 residues. V was clipped by 1 base and J by 11 bases, with 8 bases between them. Germline V gives CDR1 SGHVS, CDR2 FQNEAQ. The CDR3, as DNA: TGTGCCAGCAGCTTAGAGGGACTCAAACTGTTTTTT. Its protein is CASSLEGLKLFF.

The genes are TRBV6-5 and TRBJ1-2; TRBD1 matches 10 bases. Germline V lookup: CDR1 MNHEY, CDR2 SVGAGI. CDR3 length: 15 residues. V was clipped by 0 bases and J by 4 bases; unmatched bases: 2. CDR3 nucleotide sequence: TGTGCCAGCAGTTACTCAGGGACAGGGGTCTATGGCTACACCTTC. Amino acids: CASSYSGTGVYGYTF.

For the CDR3, the DNA is TGTGCCAGCAGCCTCGGGACAGCGATTAATGAGCAGTTCTTC. Its translation: CASSLGTAINEQFF. The rearrangement links TRBV27 to TRBJ2-1; 7 positions agree with TRBD1. V lost 6 bases and J lost 7; bases outside the gene matches: 9. CDR1 and CDR2 (germline): MNHEY, SMNVEV (reference sequence). The CDR3 runs to 14 residues.

This clonotype was seen only a few times. The rearrangement joins TRBV12-3 or TRBV12-4 to TRBJ2-1, with 11 bases that match TRBD2. The CDR3 is 17 amino acids. The V segment lost 1 base and the J segment 6 bases; nucleotides outside the gene matches: 8. The chain's CDR3 is CASSLVAGGPNGNEQFF. The CDR3 coding sequence is TGTGCCAGCAGTTTAGTAGCGGGAGGGCCTAACGGCAATGAGCAGTTCTTC.

This clonotype was seen a few times. This chain links TRBV5-1 with TRBJ2-1, with 8 bases aligning to TRBD2. The germline CDR1 and CDR2 sequences are SGHRS and YFSETQ. V was clipped by 0 bases and J by 8 bases; unmatched bases: 10. There are 16 residues in the CDR3. The CDR3 coding sequence is TGCGCCAGCAGCTTGGCCTTGCGGGGGGCCGAGGATGAGCAGTTCTTC. As protein: CASSLALRGAEDEQFF.

This clonotype was picked up a small number of times. The chain combines TRBV27 with TRBJ1-6, with 8 positions matching TRBD1. Germline V gene lookup returns CDR1 MNHEY and CDR2 SMNVEV (reference sequence). Trimming removed 2 bases from V and 9 bases from J; junction bases left unmatched: 3. The CDR3 has 14 residues. Here the CDR3 DNA reads TGTGCCAGCAGTTTAGGCAGGGGGCTTTCACCCCTCCACTTT. Translation gives CASSLGRGLSPLHF.

The J gene is TRBJ1-2, the V gene TRBV4-3; unclear D gene. CDR3 length: 16 amino acids. Trimming took off 4 bases at V and 3 bases at J, with 18 bases between the two ends. Germline CDR1 and CDR2: LGHNA and YSLEER. As DNA, the CDR3 is TGCGCCAGCAGCCTTCAGACTTCCGGGCCGTACTATGGCTACACCTTC. Translating it yields CASSLQTSGPYYGYTF.

V usage is TRBV19 and J usage is TRBJ2-7; D may match TRBD1 or TRBD2 (5 bases each). CDR3 length: 12 amino acids. Germline CDR1 LNHDA, CDR2 SQIVND (reference sequence). Trimming removed 3 bases at V and 6 bases at J, with 9 bases between. The CDR3 sequence is CASSISGGEQYF. CDR3 DNA sequence: TGTGCCAGTAGTATTTCTGGGGGCGAGCAGTACTTC. Complete variable domain (other parts from reference TRBV19 and TRBJ2-7): DGGITQSPKYLFRKEGQNVTLSCEQNLNHDAMYWYRQDPGQGLRLIYYSQIVNDFQKGDIAEGYSVSREKKESFPLTVTSAQKNPTAFYLCASSISGGEQYFGPGTRLTVT.

The rearrangement joins TRBV2 to TRBJ2-7; possibly TRBD1 for D (7 bases). Trimming took 3 bases from V and 1 from J, leaving 10 bases between them. Germline V gene data show CDR1 as SNHLY and CDR2 as FYNNEI. The CDR3 contains 14 residues. The CDR3 is CASSDRGVSYEQYF. CDR3 nucleotide sequence: TGTGCCAGCAGTGACAGGGGGGTTTCCTACGAGCAGTACTTC.

This chain uses TRBV9 with TRBJ2-3; no clear D gene. The germline V gene encodes CDR1 SGDLS and CDR2 YYNGEE. The CDR3 has 13 residues. V lost 4 bases to trimming and J lost 5 bases, with 11 bases between them. As DNA, the CDR3 is TGTGCCAGCAGCACCCGTCTGGGAGATACGCAGTATTTT. Amino acid sequence: CASSTRLGDTQYF.

This clonotype came up a few times. As DNA, the CDR3 is TGTGCCAGCAGGCACACAGATACGCAGTATTTT. Its translation is CASRHTDTQYF. V gene TRBV6-5 combines with J gene TRBJ2-3; no reliable D call. The CDR3 covers 11 residues. Trimming left V 6 bases short and J 2 bases short, with 3 bases between. Germline values: CDR1 MNHEY, CDR2 SVGAGI.

The rearrangement uses TRBV7-2 and TRBJ2-2, with 8 bases aligning to TRBD2. This CDR3 contains 18 residues. Germline V gives CDR1 SGHTA, CDR2 FQGNSA. V trimming: 2 bases; J trimming: 3 bases; junction bases outside the gene matches: 11. The CDR3 DNA sequence: TGTGCCAGCAGCTTACTCGGCGCGGCTAGCGGGCACACCGGGGAGCTGTTTTTT. Translating it yields CASSLLGAASGHTGELFF.

This clonotype was seen a few times. CDR3 nucleotides: TGTGCCAGCAGCTTAGATTCGTCCACCGTTAGCACAGATACGCAGTATTTT. Protein product: CASSLDSSTVSTDTQYF. This sequence joins TRBV7-9 and TRBJ2-3; no reliable D call. The length of the CDR3 is 17 residues. Germline CDR1 reads SEHNR; CDR2 reads FQNEAQ (reference sequence). V was cut by 1 base and J by 0 bases, with 14 bases left in between.

This clonotype turned up a few times. This chain connects TRBV7-9 to TRBJ1-1; D gene uncertain. From germline, CDR1 is SEHNR and CDR2 FQNEAQ (reference sequence). Trimming removed 1 base from V and 8 bases from J, with 11 bases in between. The CDR3 is 13 residues long. The CDR3 DNA follows: TGTGCCAGCAGCTTAGAGCCGGAAGAGGAAGCTTTCTTT. It specifies CASSLEPEEEAFF. Looking up the rest from reference TRBV7-9 and TRBJ1-1 gives the full variable domain: DTGVSQNPRHKITKRGQNVTFRCDPISEHNRLYWYRQTLGQGPEFLTYFQNEAQLEKSRLLSDRFSAERPKGSFSTLEIQRTEQGDSAMYLCASSLEPEEEAFFGQGTRLTVV.

The sample holds a few counts of this clonotype. This sequence joins TRBV5-1 and TRBJ2-1; 10 bases agree with TRBD2. Germline CDR1 reads SGHRS; CDR2 reads YFSETQ. The CDR3 length is 16 residues. Trimming took 1 base from V and 10 from J; bases not matched to a gene: 11. CDR3 region: CASSLRSASGGGEQFF. The CDR3 nucleotides read TGCGCCAGCAGCTTGAGATCGGCTAGCGGGGGAGGGGAGCAGTTCTTC.

The chain recombines TRBV7-9 with TRBJ1-1; a weak D match, TRBD1 (6 bases). Per the germline V gene, CDR1 is SEHNR and CDR2 is FQNEAQ (reference sequence). The CDR3 is 14 amino acids. V lost 5 bases and J 4 bases, leaving 14 bases between the germline ends. This CDR3 is CASSTAPQGTEAFF. The CDR3 nucleotides are TGTGCCAGCAGCACCGCTCCACAGGGCACTGAAGCTTTCTTT.

This clonotype was detected a few times. The chain combines TRBV27 with TRBJ2-3; possibly TRBD1 for D (6 bases). CDR1 and CDR2 (germline): MNHEY, SMNVEV (reference sequence). The CDR3 consists of 12 residues. V lost 2 bases, J lost 10 bases, and 10 bases lay in between. The DNA for the CDR3 is TGTGCCAGCAGTTTAACAGGGTACGCGCAGTATTTT. It codes for CASSLTGYAQYF.

This clonotype was observed a few times. This sequence joins TRBV29-1 and TRBJ2-1; D might be TRBD2 (6 bases). The CDR3 totals 13 residues. Germline CDR1 is SQVTM and CDR2 is ANQGSEA. The V gene lost 1 base and the J gene lost 3 bases, with 7 bases spanning the gap. CDR3 sequence: CSVEGTNYNEQFF. DNA of the CDR3: TGCAGCGTTGAAGGGACTAACTACAATGAGCAGTTCTTC.

This clonotype has just a few counts. This rearrangement joins TRBV11-2 to TRBJ1-4; D uncertain. CDR3 size: 12 residues. V lost 5 bases, J lost 3 bases, and 4 bases lay in between. Germline CDR1 and CDR2: SGHAT and FQNNGV. CDR3 amino acids: CASSRPNEKLFF. In DNA, the CDR3 is TGTGCCAGCAGCAGACCTAATGAAAAACTGTTTTTT.

This clonotype showed up many times. This chain uses TRBV27 with TRBJ1-2, with TRBD1 matching 7 bases. The CDR3 is 13 amino acids. Losses at the gene ends were 5 bases for V and 8 bases for J; bases not matched to a gene: 8. From germline, CDR1 is MNHEY and CDR2 SMNVEV (reference sequence). In nucleotides, the CDR3 is TGTGCCAGCAGTCGACAGGGAGGAGGAGGCTACACCTTC. Translating it yields CASSRQGGGGYTF.

V gene TRBV5-6 combines with J gene TRBJ2-5; TRBD1 agrees at 12 bases. The J segment lost 5 bases and the V segment lost 4 bases, leaving 6 bases of the junction unmatched. Germline CDR1 is SGHDT and CDR2 is YYEEEE. The CDR3 runs 15 residues. In DNA form, the CDR3 reads TGTGCCAGCAGCCTAGGGACAGGGGGCTTGGAGACCCAGTACTTC. Its translation: CASSLGTGGLETQYF.

The V call is TRBV12-3 or TRBV12-4, the J call TRBJ2-2, with 9 bases aligning to TRBD1. CDR3 length: 17 amino acids. Unmatched junction bases numbered 15, after V lost 6 bases and J lost 7 bases. The CDR3 coding sequence is TGTGCCAGCAGGTCTCTAACAGGGGGCGAGAGAGGCGGGGAGCTGTTTTTT. Protein product: CASRSLTGGERGGELFF.

The gene calls are TRBV4-3 and TRBJ1-4; the D is unclear. Germline CDR1 LGHNA, CDR2 YSLEER. The CDR3 has 15 amino acids. Trimming removed 0 bases at V and 4 bases at J, with 9 bases between. The CDR3 DNA reads as TGCGCCAGCAGCCAAGAGGCACAGTTTAATGAAAAACTGTTTTTT. This sequence encodes CASSQEAQFNEKLFF.

This clonotype was seen only a few times. The chain joins TRBV5-1 to TRBJ2-5; 7 bases align to TRBD1. J lost 0 bases, V lost 4 bases, and 9 bases had no gene match. CDR3 size: 16 residues. Germline loops: CDR1 SGHRS, CDR2 YFSETQ. The CDR3 loop is CASSLGTVMYQETQYF. The CDR3 DNA follows: TGCGCCAGCAGCCTAGGGACAGTGATGTACCAAGAGACCCAGTACTTC. The variable domain in full, completed from reference TRBV5-1 and TRBJ2-5, reads KAGVTQTPRYLIKTRGQQVTLSCSPISGHRSVSWYQQTPGQGLQFLFEYFSETQRNKGNFPGRFSGRQFSNSRSEMNVSTLELGDSALYLCASSLGTVMYQETQYFGPGTRLLVL.

This clonotype was seen a handful of times. The chain has TRBV4-2 and TRBJ1-5, with 9 bases matching TRBD1. The CDR3 sequence is 15 residues long. Trimming removed 0 bases from V and 6 bases from J; junction bases left unmatched: 3. Per the germline V gene, CDR1 is LGHNA and CDR2 is YNFKEQ. This CDR3 is CASSQDYRGLQPQHF. Here the CDR3 DNA reads TGTGCCAGCAGCCAAGATTACAGGGGGCTTCAGCCCCAGCATTTT.

In this sample, this clonotype turned up a few times. The chain is built from TRBV7-2 and TRBJ1-2; 9 nucleotides line up with TRBD1. Germline values: CDR1 SGHTA, CDR2 FQGNSA. Germline trimming cut 0 bases from V and 8 bases from J; bases unmatched to any gene: 7. The length of the CDR3 is 15 residues. The CDR3 nucleotides read TGTGCCAGCAGCTTAGCGGGACAGGGTGGCGGGGGCTACACCTTC. The encoded protein is CASSLAGQGGGGYTF.

This clonotype was counted only a few times. The V call is TRBV2, the J call TRBJ1-5, with 9 bases identical to TRBD1. This CDR3 spans 14 amino acids. Germline V CDR1 and CDR2: SNHLY, FYNNEI. V lost 4 bases, J lost 4 bases, and 2 bases stayed unmatched. The CDR3 reads CASSGQGGNQPQHF. The CDR3 DNA reads as TGTGCCAGCAGTGGACAGGGGGGAAATCAGCCCCAGCATTTT.

The chain combines TRBV6-5 with TRBJ2-7; 9 nucleotides line up with TRBD2. V was clipped by 3 bases and J by 3 bases; unmatched bases: 3. This CDR3 is 14 amino acids long. Germline V lookup: CDR1 MNHEY, CDR2 SVGAGI. The CDR3 DNA sequence: TGTGCCAGCAGTTATAGCGGGGGCAGCTACGAGCAGTACTTC. It codes for CASSYSGGSYEQYF.